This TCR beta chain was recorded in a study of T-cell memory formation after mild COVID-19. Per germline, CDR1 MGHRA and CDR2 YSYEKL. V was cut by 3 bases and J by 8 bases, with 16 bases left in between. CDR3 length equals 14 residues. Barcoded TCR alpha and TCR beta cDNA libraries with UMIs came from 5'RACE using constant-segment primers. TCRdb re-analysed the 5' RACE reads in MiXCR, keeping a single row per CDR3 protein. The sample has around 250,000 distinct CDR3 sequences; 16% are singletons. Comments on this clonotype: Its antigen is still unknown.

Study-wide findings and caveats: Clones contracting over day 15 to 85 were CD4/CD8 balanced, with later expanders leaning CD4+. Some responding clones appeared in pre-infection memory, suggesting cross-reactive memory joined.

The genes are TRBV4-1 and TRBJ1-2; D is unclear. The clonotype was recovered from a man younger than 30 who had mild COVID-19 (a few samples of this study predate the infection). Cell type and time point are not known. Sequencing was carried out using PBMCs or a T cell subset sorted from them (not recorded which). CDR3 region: CASSQDGSLRGYTF. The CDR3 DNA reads TGCGCCAGCAGCCAGGACGGCTCCCTGAGGGGCTACACCTTC.